A single sample gave rise to the 22 T cell receptor beta chains below, sequenced in a study of shared clonotypes between healthy human individuals. Using immunoSEQ multiplex PCR, the repertoire was profiled, and TCRdb retains in-frame clones only, with some absent. Counted here are around 88,000 clones, less than 80% occurring once; the ten biggest clones make up about 48%. Sequencing was performed on memory CD8+ T cells sorted from blood. Subset specified: CD45RO+ cells pooled with CCR7-negative TemRA cells. Receptors originate from a man aged 30-40 years in good health.

The V gene is TRBV9, the J gene TRBJ2-3; D possibly corresponds to TRBD2 (6 bases). The CDR3 is made up of 15 amino acids. CDR1 and CDR2 (germline): SGDLS, YYNGEE. V was shortened by 1 base and J by 3 bases, with 12 bases between the two germline ends. In nucleotides, the CDR3 is TGTGCCAGCAGCGTACAGGGTGGGGGGACAGATACGCAGTATTTT. Translated, it gives CASSVQGGGTDTQYF.

The CDR3 region has the DNA TGTGCCAGCAGCTCACAGGGGGCTGAAGCTTTCTTT. Its translation: CASSSQGAEAFF. The chain is built from TRBV11-1 and TRBJ1-1; 8 bases are shared with TRBD1. With 4 bases clipped from V and 6 bases from J, the junction kept 1 base outside the gene matches. The germline gives CDR1 SGHAT, CDR2 FQDESV (reference sequence). CDR3 length: 12 residues.

The chain uses TRBV18 and TRBJ2-3; 8 bases are a match to TRBD2. The CDR3 spans 16 residues. The V and J ends lost 5 bases and 2 bases, in that order; junction bases with no gene match: 9. Looked up from germline, CDR1 is KGHSH and CDR2 is LQKENI. The CDR3 nucleotides are TGTGCCAGCTCATCAACAACTAGCGGTGTCACAGATACGCAGTATTTT. Protein product: CASSSTTSGVTDTQYF. The variable domain in full, with the rest retrieved from reference TRBV18 and TRBJ2-3, is NAGVMQNPRHLVRRRGQEARLRCSPMKGHSHVYWYRQLPEEGLKFMVYLQKENIIDESGMPKERFSAEFPKEGPSILRIQQVVRGDSAAYFCASSSTTSGVTDTQYFGPGTRLTVL.

V and J are TRBV29-1 and TRBJ2-7; TRBD2 might be the D (5 bases). The V gene lost 1 base and the J gene lost 5 bases, with 9 bases spanning the gap. The CDR3 totals 12 residues. Germline V lookup: CDR1 SQVTM, CDR2 ANQGSEA. In DNA, the CDR3 is TGCAGCGTTGAAGTGTCGAGGGACGAGCAGTACTTC. Encoded protein: CSVEVSRDEQYF.

V and J are TRBV30 and TRBJ2-7, with TRBD1 as a possible D gene (5 bases). Germline V gives CDR1 GTSNPN, CDR2 SVGIG (reference sequence). The germline V and J ends were trimmed by 0 bases and 4 bases, with 10 bases remaining between them. The CDR3 spans 13 residues. The DNA of the CDR3 is TGTGCCTGGAGTGTATCAGGGTGGTACGAGCAGTACTTC. Its protein product is CAWSVSGWYEQYF.

The J gene is TRBJ2-3, the V gene TRBV2; D is ambiguous. CDR3 length: 15 residues. CDR1 and CDR2 from the germline V gene are SNHLY and FYNNEI. The V end was cut by 0 bases, the J end by 0 bases, with 7 bases between. The CDR3 sequence: CASSEALDSTDTQYF. CDR3 nucleotide sequence: TGTGCCAGCAGTGAAGCGCTAGATAGCACAGATACGCAGTATTTT.

This chain links TRBV5-4 with TRBJ2-5; 9 bases align to TRBD1. V trimming: 4 bases; J trimming: 2 bases; junction bases outside the gene matches: 6. The CDR3 covers 15 residues. Germline assignment: CDR1 SGHNT and CDR2 YYREEE (reference sequence). The CDR3 here is CASSRNGQGQETQYF. The CDR3 region has the DNA TGTGCCAGCAGCCGCAATGGACAGGGGCAAGAGACCCAGTACTTC. Supplemented by reference TRBV5-4 and TRBJ2-5, the full variable domain reads ETGVTQSPTHLIKTRGQQVTLRCSSQSGHNTVSWYQQALGQGPQFIFQYYREEENGRGNFPPRFSGLQFPNYSSELNVNALELDDSALYLCASSRNGQGQETQYFGPGTRLLVL.

This clone was observed many times. The V call is TRBV10-3, the J call TRBJ2-7; D possibly corresponds to TRBD1 (6 bases). Germline assignment: CDR1 ENHRY and CDR2 SYGVKD. The CDR3 length is 14 residues. V lost 2 bases and J lost 0, with 8 bases in between. The CDR3 here is CAISEGQSSYEQYF. The CDR3 DNA reads as TGTGCCATCAGTGAGGGACAGAGCTCCTACGAGCAGTACTTC.

The rearrangement uses TRBV25-1 and TRBJ1-2; D not resolved. The CDR3 has 16 amino acids. CDR1 MGHDK and CDR2 SYGVNS come from the germline V gene. V shed 0 bases and J shed 1 base, with 12 bases lying between them. The CDR3 DNA reads as TGTGCCAGCAGTGAATATTCGGACTCCATTAACTATGGCTACACCTTC. Its translation: CASSEYSDSINYGYTF.

This clone was observed a handful of times. The CDR3: CASRPRGASTDTQYF. The CDR3 nucleotides are TGTGCCAGCAGGCCCCGAGGCGCTAGCACAGATACGCAGTATTTT. V gene TRBV7-9 combines with J gene TRBJ2-3, with D unclear. CDR1 SEHNR and CDR2 FQNEAQ come from the germline V gene (reference sequence). The CDR3 consists of 15 residues. Trimming took off 6 bases at V and 0 bases at J, with 13 bases between the two ends.

The chain has TRBV18 and TRBJ2-2; D perhaps matches TRBD2 (5 bases). CDR3 length: 15 residues. V dropped 2 bases and J dropped 7 bases, with 14 bases sitting between them. In germline, CDR1 is KGHSH, CDR2 LQKENI. This CDR3 is CASSPKGEASGELFF. CDR3 coding DNA: TGTGCCAGCTCACCAAAGGGAGAGGCTAGCGGGGAGCTGTTTTTT.

The chain has TRBV5-1 and TRBJ2-3; D remains ambiguous. V was cut by 0 bases and J by 2 bases, with 7 bases left in between. Germline V gene lookup returns CDR1 SGHRS and CDR2 YFSETQ. The length of the CDR3 is 14 residues. The CDR3 DNA sequence: TGCGCCAGCAGCTTGGTGGCAGACACAGATACGCAGTATTTT. As protein: CASSLVADTDTQYF.

This clone was detected once. The rearrangement uses TRBV7-9 and TRBJ1-5; no firm D call. The length of the CDR3 is 12 residues. CDR1 SEHNR and CDR2 FQNEAQ come from the germline V gene (reference sequence). V lost 6 bases and J 16 bases, leaving 19 bases between the germline ends. The CDR3 DNA reads as TGTGCCAGCAGTTCTCAAGGCGACTCCTTTCATTTT. Its protein is CASSSQGDSFHF.

The chain combines TRBV19 with TRBJ1-1; no clear D gene. The germline V gene encodes CDR1 LNHDA and CDR2 SQIVND (reference sequence). The CDR3 is 16 residues long. Trimming removed 6 bases from V and 3 bases from J, with 20 bases in between. The CDR3 loop reads CASSMIHLIRDTEAFF. The CDR3 nucleotides are TGTGCCAGTAGCATGATTCATTTGATAAGGGACACTGAAGCTTTCTTT.

J is TRBJ2-7 and V is TRBV6-5; 7 bases are shared with TRBD1. Germline lookup yields CDR1 MNHEY and CDR2 SVGAGI. The CDR3 runs to 14 residues. V lost 5 bases, J lost 4 bases, and 8 bases stayed unmatched. The CDR3 here is CASSLGQERYEQYF. DNA for the CDR3: TGTGCCAGCAGTCTCGGACAGGAAAGGTACGAGCAGTACTTC.

This rearrangement joins TRBV6-6 to TRBJ2-7; 7 nucleotides agree with TRBD1. The CDR3 loop spans 13 amino acids. CDR1 MNHNY and CDR2 SVGAGI come from the germline V gene (reference sequence). J lost 4 bases, V lost 2 bases, and 2 bases had no gene match. The CDR3 DNA sequence: TGTGCCAGCAGTTACCTGACAGGGTACGAGCAGTACTTC. Its translation: CASSYLTGYEQYF.

This clone was found many times. The rearrangement uses TRBV7-9 and TRBJ1-5, with TRBD1 as a possible D gene (6 bases). Germline-derived CDR1 and CDR2 are SEHNR and FQNEAQ (reference sequence). V lost 7 bases, J lost 7 bases, and 17 bases lay in between. This CDR3 has 14 residues. CDR3 DNA sequence: TGTGCCAGCACCGAAGGGGGGTTTGGACAGCCCCAGCATTTT. Translating it yields CASTEGGFGQPQHF.

The chain employs TRBV5-4 and TRBJ1-2, with TRBD1 matching 9 bases. Trimming took 3 bases from V and 4 from J; bases not matched to a gene: 16. Looked up from germline, CDR1 is SGHNT and CDR2 is YYREEE (reference sequence). CDR3 size: 18 residues. DNA of the CDR3: TGTGCCAGCAGCTCAGGTCCCGGGACAGGGACTGCGGGCTATGGCTACACCTTC. Translating it yields CASSSGPGTGTAGYGYTF.

V gene TRBV19 combines with J gene TRBJ1-5; 7 bases fit TRBD1. Per the germline V gene, CDR1 is LNHDA and CDR2 is SQIVND (reference sequence). With V trimmed by 7 bases and J by 5 bases, 5 bases remained unmatched. This CDR3 has 13 amino acids. The CDR3 reads CASKRQGDQPQHF. The DNA for the CDR3 is TGTGCCAGTAAAAGGCAGGGGGATCAGCCCCAGCATTTT.

In its sample, this clone was seen once. The chain couples TRBV2 to TRBJ2-6, with 7 bases lining up with TRBD1. The germline CDR1 and CDR2 sequences are SNHLY and FYNNEI. CDR3 length equals 19 residues. V lost 5 bases, J lost 5 bases, and 18 bases stayed unmatched. Written as DNA, the CDR3 is TGTGCCAGCAGTTATCTCCCCTCCGGGACAGTCTTCTGGGCCAACGTCCTGACTTTC. Translated: CASSYLPSGTVFWANVLTF.

This clone was found many times. The chain links TRBV15 to TRBJ2-5, with D unclear. Trimming removed 0 bases from V and 1 base from J, with 6 bases in between. In germline, CDR1 is LNHNV, CDR2 YYDKDF (reference sequence). The CDR3 length is 14 residues. Here the CDR3 DNA reads TGTGCCACCAGCAGAGAGGGCATCCAAGAGACCCAGTACTTC. This codes for CATSREGIQETQYF.

This clone was seen a handful of times. The V and J genes are TRBV19 and TRBJ2-3, with 10 bases matching TRBD2. V dropped 8 bases and J dropped 3; count of bases not matched to a gene: 8. Germline loops: CDR1 LNHDA, CDR2 SQIVND (reference sequence). The CDR3 covers 15 residues. The CDR3 loop is CASGLGLAATDTQYF. In nucleotides, the CDR3 is TGTGCCAGTGGACTCGGACTAGCGGCGACAGATACGCAGTATTTT.